A single sample is the source of the 29 T cell receptor beta chains below, sequenced in a study of T cell repertoires in cytomegalovirus infection. TCRdb reprocessed the reads with MiXCR, giving one entry per CDR3 protein. The table lists 800,000 to 950,000 distinct CDR3 sequences, 32% of them singletons. These receptors' antigens are unknown. The source was cultured CD8+ T cells from PBMCs, collected from culture after CMV antigen stimulation. The receptors here all came from a human donor in good health (CMV status not recorded). Some clones in this sample may be carry-over from other donors' samples.

This clonotype was found a few times. The CDR3 loop is CASSIRQSNSNQPQHF. CDR3 nucleotides: TGTGCCAGTAGTATACGACAGTCTAATAGCAATCAGCCCCAGCATTTT. The chain has TRBV19 and TRBJ1-5, with D perhaps matching TRBD1 (5 bases). Trimming pared 2 bases from V and 0 bases from J, leaving 11 bases between. CDR3 size: 16 residues. CDR1 is LNHDA and CDR2 is SQIVND in the germline V gene (reference sequence).

This sequence joins TRBV6-1 and TRBJ1-5; D gene unclear. CDR3 length: 14 amino acids. The germline CDR1 and CDR2 sequences are MNHNS and SASEGT. V lost 4 bases, J lost 4 bases, and 11 bases lay in between. Here the CDR3 reads CASSGDNWNQPQHF. The CDR3, as DNA: TGTGCCAGCAGTGGGGATAATTGGAATCAGCCCCAGCATTTT.

The genes are TRBV12-3 or TRBV12-4 and TRBJ2-2; D is possibly TRBD1 (6 bases). The CDR3 length is 13 residues. With 10 bases removed from V and 4 bases from J, the gap between germline ends came to 13 bases. The CDR3 bases are TGTGCCATCCCAGGGGTGGGCACCGGGGAGCTGTTTTTT. It encodes CAIPGVGTGELFF.

V is TRBV19 and J is TRBJ1-2; unclear D gene. The length of the CDR3 is 11 residues. The V gene's germline CDR1 is LNHDA and CDR2 SQIVND (reference sequence). V gave up 10 bases and J gave up 6 bases, with 12 bases separating them. The CDR3 here is CAIRGSDGYTF. The CDR3 DNA reads as TGTGCCATCCGGGGATCGGATGGCTACACCTTC.

This rearrangement joins TRBV7-8 to TRBJ2-4; TRBD1 agrees at 9 bases. The J segment lost 5 bases and the V segment lost 1 base, leaving 9 bases of the junction unmatched. The CDR3 spans 17 residues. CDR1 is SGHVS, CDR2 FQNEAQ, per germline. The CDR3 nucleotides are TGTGCCAGCAGCTTAGTAGGTTGGGGGGACAGGGAAAACATTCAGTACTTC. This sequence encodes CASSLVGWGDRENIQYF.

This chain links TRBV28 with TRBJ2-6; D is unresolved. Germline V gives CDR1 MDHEN, CDR2 SYDVKM. The V and J ends lost 2 bases and 0 bases respectively, with 5 bases between them. This CDR3 is 15 amino acids long. The chain's CDR3 is CASSLRISGANVLTF. CDR3 DNA sequence: TGTGCCAGCAGTTTACGTATCTCTGGGGCCAACGTCCTGACTTTC.

For this clonotype: Relative to the germline gene, one junction end is altered; a read error may explain this. The CDR3 coding sequence is TGTGCCAACAGCTTCGTTTTAGACAGCTTGAACACTGAAGCTTTCTTT. Translating gives CANSFVLDSLNTEAFF. The J gene is TRBJ1-1, the V gene TRBV7-3, with a tentative D call TRBD1 (5 bases). The CDR3 length is 16 residues. Germline CDR1 reads SGHTA; CDR2 reads FQGTGA. Combining the CDR3 with reference TRBV7-3 and TRBJ1-1 gives the whole variable domain GAGVSQTPSNKVTEKGKYVELRCDPISGHTALYWYRQSLGQGPEFLIYFQGTGAADDSGLPNDRFFAVRPEGSVSTLKIQRTERGDSAVYLCANSFVLDSLNTEAFFGQGTRLTVV.

This clonotype was counted only a few times. The V gene is TRBV5-5, the J gene TRBJ1-1; D is ambiguous. Trimming took 4 bases from V and 1 from J, leaving 8 bases between them. Germline loops: CDR1 SGHKS, CDR2 YYEKEE (reference sequence). CDR3 length: 13 residues. Written as DNA, the CDR3 is TGTGCCAGCAGCGGCGGGTCGAACACTGAAGCTTTCTTT. It yields the protein CASSGGSNTEAFF.

This clonotype was counted between two and nine times. One end of the junction does not line up with germline, which may come from a read error. V is TRBV4-1 and J is TRBJ2-7; D perhaps matches TRBD2 (5 bases). The CDR3 contains 16 residues. Germline-derived CDR1 and CDR2 are MGHRA and YSYEKL. CDR3 region: CASSPLGAGGTYEQYF. The DNA of the CDR3 is TGTGCCAGCAGCCCGCTTGGTGCGGGCGGTACCTACGAGCAGTACTTC.

Only a few counts were recorded for this clonotype. The gene calls are TRBV19 and TRBJ1-1; D is unclear. The CDR3 is 13 amino acids. Germline assignment: CDR1 LNHDA and CDR2 SQIVND (reference sequence). Trimming stripped 7 bases from V and 4 bases from J, with 13 bases between. CDR3 nucleotide sequence: TGTGCCAGTACCGCCGGGTGGGGCACTGAAGCTTTCTTT. Protein product: CASTAGWGTEAFF.

This rearrangement joins TRBV20-1 to TRBJ2-1; D not certain. The CDR3 consists of 13 residues. V was clipped by 3 bases and J by 7 bases, with 13 bases between them. CDR1 is DFQATT and CDR2 is SNEGSKA in the germline V gene (reference sequence). In DNA form, the CDR3 reads TGCAGTGCTAGGGGGTTTAGGCGGAATGAGCAGTTCTTC. Translation gives CSARGFRRNEQFF.

This clonotype was detected many times. The V gene is TRBV7-2, the J gene TRBJ2-7, with D perhaps TRBD2 (5 bases). Germline loops: CDR1 SGHTA, CDR2 FQGNSA. Trimming removed 3 bases from V and 6 bases from J, with 9 bases in between. The CDR3 is 12 amino acids. The CDR3 DNA reads as TGTGCCAGCAGCTTGGCGGGCCTCGAGCAGTACTTC. It is translated as CASSLAGLEQYF.

The rearrangement joins TRBV7-9 to TRBJ2-7, with D possibly matching TRBD2 (5 bases). V lost 3 bases to trimming and J lost 10 bases, with 10 bases between them. The CDR3 contains 11 residues. Germline V gene lookup returns CDR1 SEHNR and CDR2 FQNEAQ (reference sequence). The CDR3: CASSFEGFQYF. The CDR3 bases are TGTGCCAGCAGCTTCGAGGGTTTTCAGTACTTC.

This clonotype was seen a handful of times. The CDR3 reads CASSYLGQGAPEAFF. As DNA, the CDR3 is TGTGCCAGCAGCTACTTGGGACAGGGGGCTCCTGAAGCTTTCTTT. This chain connects TRBV9 to TRBJ1-1, with TRBD1 matching 12 bases. Germline V gene data show CDR1 as SGDLS and CDR2 as YYNGEE. The CDR3 runs to 15 residues. With 4 bases clipped from V and 6 bases from J, the junction kept 7 bases outside the gene matches.

Details on this clonotype: This may come from a read error, since a much larger clone is one base off. The chain recombines TRBV7-6 with TRBJ2-1; weak D call: TRBD2 (5 bases). The CDR3 loop spans 12 amino acids. Trimming took off 2 bases at V and 9 bases at J, with 8 bases between the two ends. Germline assignment: CDR1 SGHVS and CDR2 FNYEAQ. In DNA form, the CDR3 reads TGTGCCAGCAGCTTACCGGGAACTGAGCAGTTCTTC. Protein: CASSLPGTEQFF.

This chain uses TRBV4-1 with TRBJ1-5, with D perhaps TRBD1 (5 bases). The CDR3 loop spans 16 amino acids. Between the trimmed V and J ends, which lost 0 bases and 5 bases, there was a span of 14 bases. Germline CDR1 reads MGHRA; CDR2 reads YSYEKL. As DNA, the CDR3 is TGCGCCAGCAGCCAAGAGAGTGGCAGGGATTATCAGCCCCAGCATTTT. This gives the protein CASSQESGRDYQPQHF.

This clonotype appeared many times. The chain links TRBV7-2 to TRBJ2-3, with 16 bases aligning to TRBD2. J was trimmed by 2 bases and V by 2 bases; bases with no gene match: 4. CDR3 size: 18 residues. Germline V gene data show CDR1 as SGHTA and CDR2 as FQGNSA. The CDR3 bases are TGTGCCAGCAGCTTAAGGGGGACTAGCGGGGGGGCCACAGATACGCAGTATTTT. Translation: CASSLRGTSGGATDTQYF.

Details on this clonotype: At one end the junction does not follow the germline gene, possibly because of a read error. This chain joins TRBV2 and TRBJ1-1; weak D call: TRBD1 (6 bases). There are 11 residues in the CDR3. Germline CDR1 reads SNHLY; CDR2 reads FYNNEI. CDR3 in amino acids: CASSWGGDLTF. DNA for the CDR3: TGTGCCAGCAGTTGGGGGGGCGACCTCACCTTT.

J is TRBJ1-5 and V is TRBV19; D unresolved. V was trimmed by 5 bases and J by 0 bases, leaving 8 bases between them. Germline-derived CDR1 and CDR2 are LNHDA and SQIVND (reference sequence). The CDR3 sequence is 14 residues long. The CDR3 is CASSPPHSNQPQHF. CDR3 DNA sequence: TGTGCCAGTAGTCCCCCCCATAGCAATCAGCCCCAGCATTTT.

This chain uses TRBV19 with TRBJ2-7, with 7 bases matching TRBD1. CDR3 length equals 15 residues. J gave up 6 bases and V 5 bases, and 13 bases lay outside the gene matches. Germline loops: CDR1 LNHDA, CDR2 SQIVND (reference sequence). CDR3 coding DNA: TGTGCCAGTAGTTCCCCGCGACAGGGCGTTGGCGAGCAGTACTTC. Translating gives CASSSPRQGVGEQYF.

This clonotype was counted between two and nine times. The V and J genes are TRBV6-6 and TRBJ2-6, with 14 bases matching TRBD2. CDR3 size: 19 residues. Trimming removed 7 bases from V and 0 bases from J; junction bases left unmatched: 8. Germline loops: CDR1 MNHNY, CDR2 SVGAGI (reference sequence). CDR3 bases: TGTGCCAGCACCAGGACTAGCGGGGGGTCCGGCTCTGGGGCCAACGTCCTGACTTTC. Amino acid sequence: CASTRTSGGSGSGANVLTF.

There are a few counts of this clonotype. V and J are TRBV7-9 and TRBJ1-1, with D perhaps matching TRBD1 (5 bases). Germline lookup yields CDR1 SEHNR and CDR2 FQNEAQ (reference sequence). Trimming shortened V by 2 bases and J by 2 bases, and 15 bases separated the two germline ends. This CDR3 spans 16 amino acids. DNA for the CDR3: TGTGCCAGCAGCTTACTCGGCCCAGGGTTAAACACTGAAGCTTTCTTT. Its translation is CASSLLGPGLNTEAFF.

This clonotype was counted a few times. V and J are TRBV20-1 and TRBJ2-2, with D perhaps matching TRBD1 or TRBD2 (5 bases each). Germline-derived CDR1 and CDR2 are DFQATT and SNEGSKA (reference sequence). V was shortened by 3 bases and J by 1 base, with 9 bases between the two germline ends. The CDR3 is 14 residues long. The CDR3 coding sequence is TGCAGTGCTAGGGGGGAGTTGAACACCGGGGAGCTGTTTTTT. Protein sequence: CSARGELNTGELFF.

The chain employs TRBV20-1 and TRBJ1-4; D unresolved. The germline gives CDR1 DFQATT, CDR2 SNEGSKA (reference sequence). CDR3 length equals 15 residues. V was shortened by 5 bases and J by 0 bases, with 13 bases between the two germline ends. Here the CDR3 reads CSAPDDTATNEKLFF. In DNA, the CDR3 is TGCAGTGCTCCGGACGATACAGCAACTAATGAAAAACTGTTTTTT.

The J gene is TRBJ2-5, the V gene TRBV10-3, with 9 bases aligning to TRBD1. The CDR3 loop spans 12 amino acids. V shed 9 bases, J shed 2 bases, and the junction held 1 base outside the gene matches. Germline loops: CDR1 ENHRY, CDR2 SYGVKD. As DNA, the CDR3 is TGTGCCATAGGGACAGGGCAAGAGACCCAGTACTTC. This codes for CAIGTGQETQYF.

The CDR3 DNA is TGTGCCAGCAGTTTTACGGGGCTTAACTATGGCTACACCTTC. Its protein product is CASSFTGLNYGYTF. The rearrangement links TRBV27 to TRBJ1-2, with D possibly TRBD1 on 5 matching bases. The germline CDR1 and CDR2 sequences are MNHEY and SMNVEV (reference sequence). The CDR3 consists of 14 residues. The V and J ends lost 3 bases and 1 base respectively, with 9 bases between them.

Only a few counts were recorded for this clonotype. The V and J genes are TRBV12-3 or TRBV12-4 and TRBJ1-5, with unresolved D. Between the trimmed V and J ends, which lost 6 bases and 3 bases, there was a span of 18 bases. The CDR3 is made up of 16 amino acids. The CDR3 nucleotides are TGTGCCAGCAGCTCGGGGATTGACGGGAACAATCAGCCCCAGCATTTT. Its translation is CASSSGIDGNNQPQHF.

The chain is built from TRBV7-8 and TRBJ2-3; D remains unclear. V dropped 5 bases and J dropped 0 bases, with 9 bases sitting between them. The CDR3 runs 14 residues. Germline V gene sequence: CDR1 SGHVS, CDR2 FQNEAQ. The CDR3 region has the DNA TGTGCCAGCAGCCGAATGGGGAGCACAGATACGCAGTATTTT. As protein: CASSRMGSTDTQYF.

This sequence joins TRBV6-5 and TRBJ2-3, with D possibly matching TRBD2 (5 bases). Germline V gives CDR1 MNHEY, CDR2 SVGAGI. This CDR3 spans 16 amino acids. V was pared by 2 bases and J by 3 bases, with 15 bases between. The chain's CDR3 is CASSYPNGRGTDTQYF. CDR3 in DNA: TGTGCCAGCAGTTACCCGAATGGGAGAGGGACAGATACGCAGTATTTT.